The next 8 T cell receptor beta chains were all read from a single sample in a study of blood T cell repertoires in COVID-19. Profiled with immunoSEQ multiplex PCR; TCRdb holds only in-frame clones, not every one. This table holds approximately 150,000 clones, around 80% found once. Material: peripheral blood. The receptors were gathered from a woman aged 45-65 years with acute or convalescent COVID-19.

The rearrangement links TRBV11-3 to TRBJ2-5; a weak D match, TRBD2 (6 bases). V lost 1 base to trimming and J lost 4 bases, with 16 bases between them. From germline, CDR1 is SGHNT and CDR2 YENEEA. The CDR3 is 16 residues long. CDR3 residues: CASSLGLVPLGETQYF. CDR3 coding DNA: TGTGCCAGCAGCTTAGGACTAGTCCCTTTGGGAGAGACCCAGTACTTC.

V and J are TRBV6-6 and TRBJ2-3; D not resolved. Deletions cut 2 bases from V and 2 bases from J, with 8 bases between. Germline V lookup: CDR1 MNHNY, CDR2 SVGAGI (reference sequence). The CDR3 sequence is 14 residues long. The CDR3 DNA reads TGTGCCAGCAGTTACAGCGATAACACAGATACGCAGTATTTT. Its translation is CASSYSDNTDTQYF.

The V gene is TRBV7-8, the J gene TRBJ2-7; 8 bases map to TRBD1. V was pared by 5 bases and J by 7 bases, with 13 bases of the junction left unmatched. Germline values: CDR1 SGHVS, CDR2 FQNEAQ. This CDR3 contains 15 residues. CDR3 coding DNA: TGTGCCAGCAGCGTGGACAGGGAAGGATCGCGAGAGCAGTACTTC. This sequence encodes CASSVDREGSREQYF.

The chain carries TRBV14 and TRBJ2-7, with D possibly TRBD1 on 6 matching bases. The ends were cut back, 0 bases at V and 4 bases at J, with 13 bases in the middle. The CDR3 has 15 amino acids. Germline-derived CDR1 and CDR2 are SGHDN and FVKESK. The CDR3 DNA reads TGTGCCAGCAGCCAAGATGTCGGGACATTTTACGAGCAGTACTTC. Amino acids: CASSQDVGTFYEQYF. Complete variable domain (other parts from reference TRBV14 and TRBJ2-7): EAGVTQFPSHSVIEKGQTVTLRCDPISGHDNLYWYRRVMGKEIKFLLHFVKESKQDESGMPNNRFLAERTGGTYSTLKVQPAELEDSGVYFCASSQDVGTFYEQYFGPGTRLTVT.

The CDR3 DNA reads as TGTGCCAGCGAGCGGGACAGGGAAAGTGAAAAACTGTTTTTT. It encodes CASERDRESEKLFF. This sequence joins TRBV19 and TRBJ1-4, with 9 bases that match TRBD1. Germline values: CDR1 LNHDA, CDR2 SQIVND (reference sequence). J was trimmed by 7 bases and V by 9 bases; bases with no gene match: 9. This CDR3 region has 14 residues.

As for this clone: In the same sample, other DNA sequences code for this CDR3. The rearrangement uses TRBV19 and TRBJ1-5, with 12 bases identical to TRBD1. J was trimmed by 6 bases and V by 3 bases; bases with no gene match: 3. Germline CDR1 LNHDA, CDR2 SQIVND (reference sequence). The CDR3 spans 15 residues. The DNA for the CDR3 is TGTGCCAGTAGTATCGGGACAGGGGGCCCTCAGCCCCAGCATTTT. It is translated as CASSIGTGGPQPQHF.

The rearrangement uses TRBV5-6 and TRBJ2-5; 9 bases are a match to TRBD1. Germline values: CDR1 SGHDT, CDR2 YYEEEE. Germline trimming cut 2 bases from V and 4 bases from J; bases unmatched to any gene: 3. This CDR3 has 14 residues. The CDR3, as DNA: TGTGCCAGCAGCTTCTTGACAGGGGGAGAGACCCAGTACTTC. Amino acid sequence: CASSFLTGGETQYF.

The chain has TRBV7-9 and TRBJ1-1; no definite D call. Germline V gene sequence: CDR1 SEHNR, CDR2 FQNEAQ (reference sequence). V shed 0 bases and J shed 4 bases, with 18 bases lying between them. The CDR3 runs to 17 residues. CDR3 region: CASSLALIQLEGTEAFF. CDR3 bases: TGTGCCAGCAGCTTAGCGCTAATCCAGTTAGAGGGCACTGAAGCTTTCTTT.